The sequence of this T cell receptor beta chain was determined in a study of shared clonotypes between healthy human individuals. Study-wide findings and caveats: Collection of samples was limited to blood; tissue repertoires likely differ.

Deep-level running was used for the assay. The authors split each subset's genomic DNA evenly across several immunoSEQ plates. Data came from immunoSEQ multiplex PCR; TCRdb stores just in-frame clones and leaves some out. The table has 450,000 to 600,000 clones, 79% seen once; the top ten hold about 12%. The CDR3 consists of 14 residues. Trimming removed 6 bases at V and 4 bases at J, with 14 bases between. In germline, CDR1 is SGHTA, CDR2 FQGNSA. Each of the donors was a healthy adult who was HIV-negative and had not had a recent acute infection or vaccination. The table lists this clone with a few counts. Its antigen is as yet unknown.

V is TRBV7-2 and J is TRBJ2-3, with D unclear. Sample: PBMCs. This receptor was obtained from a woman aged 40-49 years in good health. Some clones in this sample may be carry-over from other donors' samples. The CDR3 nucleotides are TGTGCCAGCAGGTTGATGGGGAACGCAGATACGCAGTATTTT. This gives the protein CASRLMGNADTQYF.